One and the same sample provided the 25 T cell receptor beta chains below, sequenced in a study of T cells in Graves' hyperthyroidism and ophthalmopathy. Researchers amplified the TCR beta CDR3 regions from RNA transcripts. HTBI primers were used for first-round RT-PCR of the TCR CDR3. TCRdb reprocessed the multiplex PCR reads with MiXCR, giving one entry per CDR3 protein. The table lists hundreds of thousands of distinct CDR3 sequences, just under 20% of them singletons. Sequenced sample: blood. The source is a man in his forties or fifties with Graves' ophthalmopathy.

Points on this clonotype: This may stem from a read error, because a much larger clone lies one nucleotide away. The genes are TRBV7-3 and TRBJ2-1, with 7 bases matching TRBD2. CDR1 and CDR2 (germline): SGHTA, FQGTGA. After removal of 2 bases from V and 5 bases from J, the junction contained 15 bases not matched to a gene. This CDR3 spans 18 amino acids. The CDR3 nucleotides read TGTGCCAGCAGCTTATTATCGCACCGAGCGGGGACCAACAATGAGCAGTTCTTC. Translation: CASSLLSHRAGTNNEQFF.

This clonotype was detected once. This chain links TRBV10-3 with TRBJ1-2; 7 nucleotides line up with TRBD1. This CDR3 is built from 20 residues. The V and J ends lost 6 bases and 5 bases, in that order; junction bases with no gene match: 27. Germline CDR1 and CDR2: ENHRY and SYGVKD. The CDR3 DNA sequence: TGTGCCATCAGGCTGCCATCAGGGGGGCTGGGACCGGGACAGCAATATGGCTACACCTTC. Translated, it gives CAIRLPSGGLGPGQQYGYTF.

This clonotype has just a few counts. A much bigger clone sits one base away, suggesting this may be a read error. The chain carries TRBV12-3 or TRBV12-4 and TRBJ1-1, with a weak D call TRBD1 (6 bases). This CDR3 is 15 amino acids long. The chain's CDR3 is CASRTGGRKGTEASF. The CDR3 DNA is TGTGCCAGCAGAACCGGGGGCAGGAAAGGCACTGAAGCTTCCTTT.

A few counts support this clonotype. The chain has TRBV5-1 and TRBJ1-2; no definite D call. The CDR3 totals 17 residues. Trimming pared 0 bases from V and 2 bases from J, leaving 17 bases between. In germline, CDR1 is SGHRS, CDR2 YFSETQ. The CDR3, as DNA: TGCGCCAGCAGCTTGGAAGGTGGTTCAGGACTCAACTATGGCTACACCTTC. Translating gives CASSLEGGSGLNYGYTF.

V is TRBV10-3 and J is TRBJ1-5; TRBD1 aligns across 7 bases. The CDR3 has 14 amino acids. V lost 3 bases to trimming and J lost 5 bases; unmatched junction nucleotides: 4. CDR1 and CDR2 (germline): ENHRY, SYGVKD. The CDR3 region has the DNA TGTGCCATCAGTGAAGTACAGGGGTATCAGCCCCAGCATTTT. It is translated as CAISEVQGYQPQHF.

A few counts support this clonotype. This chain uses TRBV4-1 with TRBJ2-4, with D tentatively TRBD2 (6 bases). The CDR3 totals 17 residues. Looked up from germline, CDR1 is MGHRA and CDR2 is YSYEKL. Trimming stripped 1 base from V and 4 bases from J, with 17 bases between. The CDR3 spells CASSQALAGLTKNIQYF. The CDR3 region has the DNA TGCGCCAGCAGCCAAGCCCTCGCGGGACTTACTAAAAACATTCAGTACTTC.

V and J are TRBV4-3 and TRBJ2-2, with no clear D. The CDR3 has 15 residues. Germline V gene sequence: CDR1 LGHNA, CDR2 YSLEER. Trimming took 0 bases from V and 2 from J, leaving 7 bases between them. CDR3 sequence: CASSQERTNTGELFF. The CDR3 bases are TGCGCCAGCAGCCAAGAACGAACCAACACCGGGGAGCTGTTTTTT.

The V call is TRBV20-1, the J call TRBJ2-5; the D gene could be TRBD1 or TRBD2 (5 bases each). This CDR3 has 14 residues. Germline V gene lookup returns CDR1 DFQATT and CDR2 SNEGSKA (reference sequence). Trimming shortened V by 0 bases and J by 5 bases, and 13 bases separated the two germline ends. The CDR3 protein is CSARDREFSETQYF. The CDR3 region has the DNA TGCAGTGCTAGAGACAGGGAGTTTTCCGAGACCCAGTACTTC.

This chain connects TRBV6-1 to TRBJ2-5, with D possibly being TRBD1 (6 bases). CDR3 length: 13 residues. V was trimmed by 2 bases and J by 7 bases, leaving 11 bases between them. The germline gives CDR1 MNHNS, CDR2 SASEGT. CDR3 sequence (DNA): TGTGCCAGCAGTGAATTGGAAGGGGGGACCCAGTACTTC. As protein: CASSELEGGTQYF.

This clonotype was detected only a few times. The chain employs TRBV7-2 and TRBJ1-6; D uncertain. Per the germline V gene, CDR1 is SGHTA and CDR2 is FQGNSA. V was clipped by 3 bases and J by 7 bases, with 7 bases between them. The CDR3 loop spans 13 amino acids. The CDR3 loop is CASSFFGNSPLHF. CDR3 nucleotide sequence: TGTGCCAGCAGCTTCTTCGGGAATTCACCCCTCCACTTT. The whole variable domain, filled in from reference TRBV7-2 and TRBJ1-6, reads GAGVSQSPSNKVTEKGKDVELRCDPISGHTALYWYRQSLGQGLEFLIYFQGNSAPDKSGLPSDRFSAERTGGSVSTLTIQRTQQEDSAVYLCASSFFGNSPLHFGNGTRLTVT.

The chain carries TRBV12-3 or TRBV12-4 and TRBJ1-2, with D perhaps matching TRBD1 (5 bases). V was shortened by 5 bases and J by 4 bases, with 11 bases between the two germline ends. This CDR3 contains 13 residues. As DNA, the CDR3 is TGTGCCAGCAGTGAGGGGAATTCCTATGGCTACACCTTC. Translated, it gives CASSEGNSYGYTF.

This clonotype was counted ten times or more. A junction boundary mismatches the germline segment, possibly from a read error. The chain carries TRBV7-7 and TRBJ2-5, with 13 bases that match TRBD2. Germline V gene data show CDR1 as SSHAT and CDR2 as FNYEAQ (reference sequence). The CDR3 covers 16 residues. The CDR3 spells CASRRGLAGSGETQYF. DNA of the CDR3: TGTGCTAGCAGGAGGGGACTAGCGGGATCTGGGGAGACCCAGTACTTC.

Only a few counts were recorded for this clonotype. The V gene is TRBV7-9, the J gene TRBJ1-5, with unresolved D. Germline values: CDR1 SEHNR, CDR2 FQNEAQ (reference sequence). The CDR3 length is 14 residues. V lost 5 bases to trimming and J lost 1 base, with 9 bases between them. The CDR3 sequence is CASSTDVSNQPQHF. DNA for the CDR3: TGTGCCAGCAGCACAGACGTGAGCAATCAGCCCCAGCATTTT.

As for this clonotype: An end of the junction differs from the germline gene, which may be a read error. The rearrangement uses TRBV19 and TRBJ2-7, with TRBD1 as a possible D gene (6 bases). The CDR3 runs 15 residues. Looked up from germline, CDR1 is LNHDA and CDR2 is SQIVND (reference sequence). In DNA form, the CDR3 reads TGTGCCAGTAGTATAATGAAGGGGGTGTCCTCCGAGCAGTACTTC. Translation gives CASSIMKGVSSEQYF. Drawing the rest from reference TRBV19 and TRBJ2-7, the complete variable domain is DGGITQSPKYLFRKEGQNVTLSCEQNLNHDAMYWYRQDPGQGLRLIYYSQIVNDFQKGDIAEGYSVSREKKESFPLTVTSAQKNPTAFYLCASSIMKGVSSEQYFGPGTRLTVT.

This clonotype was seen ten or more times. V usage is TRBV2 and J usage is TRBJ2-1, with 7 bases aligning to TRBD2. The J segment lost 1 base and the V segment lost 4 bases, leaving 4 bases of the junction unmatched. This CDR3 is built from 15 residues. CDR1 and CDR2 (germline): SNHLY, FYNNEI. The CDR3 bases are TGTGCCAGCAGTGCAAGCGGGGCTTCCTACAATGAGCAGTTCTTC. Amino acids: CASSASGASYNEQFF.

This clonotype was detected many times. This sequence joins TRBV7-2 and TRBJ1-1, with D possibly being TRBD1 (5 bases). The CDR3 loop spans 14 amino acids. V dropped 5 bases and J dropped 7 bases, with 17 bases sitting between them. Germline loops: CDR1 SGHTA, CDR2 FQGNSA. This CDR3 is CASSLSGTPSEAFF. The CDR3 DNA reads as TGTGCCAGCAGCCTTTCCGGGACGCCTAGTGAAGCTTTCTTT.

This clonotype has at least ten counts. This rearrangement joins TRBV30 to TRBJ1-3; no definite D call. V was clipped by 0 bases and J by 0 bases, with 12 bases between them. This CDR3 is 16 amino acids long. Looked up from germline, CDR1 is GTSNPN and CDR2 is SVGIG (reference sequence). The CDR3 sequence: CAWSVRQASSGNTIYF. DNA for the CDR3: TGTGCCTGGAGTGTTAGGCAGGCATCCTCTGGAAACACCATATATTTT.

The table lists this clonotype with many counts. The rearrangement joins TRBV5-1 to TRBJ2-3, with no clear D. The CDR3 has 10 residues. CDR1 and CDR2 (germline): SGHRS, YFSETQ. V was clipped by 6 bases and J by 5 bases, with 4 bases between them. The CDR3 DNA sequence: TGCGCCAGCATGGGAGATACGCAGTATTTT. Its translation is CASMGDTQYF.

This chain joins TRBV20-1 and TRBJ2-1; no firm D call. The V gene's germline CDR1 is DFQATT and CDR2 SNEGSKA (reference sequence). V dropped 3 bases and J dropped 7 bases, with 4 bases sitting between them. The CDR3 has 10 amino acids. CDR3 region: CSASLNEQFF. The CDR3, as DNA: TGCAGTGCTAGCCTGAATGAGCAGTTCTTC.

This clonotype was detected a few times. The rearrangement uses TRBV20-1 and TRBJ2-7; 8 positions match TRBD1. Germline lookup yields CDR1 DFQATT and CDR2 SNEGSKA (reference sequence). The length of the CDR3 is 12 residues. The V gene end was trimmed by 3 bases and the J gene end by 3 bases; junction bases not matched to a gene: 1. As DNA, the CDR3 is TGCAGTGCTAGTGGGACAGGCTACGAGCAGTACTTC. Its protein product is CSASGTGYEQYF.

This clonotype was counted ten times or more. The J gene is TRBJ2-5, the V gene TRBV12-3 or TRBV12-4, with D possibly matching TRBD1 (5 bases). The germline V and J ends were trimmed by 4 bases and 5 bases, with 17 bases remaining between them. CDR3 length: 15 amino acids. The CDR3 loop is CASSSLRAESETQYF. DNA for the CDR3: TGTGCCAGCAGTTCCCTCAGGGCGGAGTCGGAGACCCAGTACTTC.

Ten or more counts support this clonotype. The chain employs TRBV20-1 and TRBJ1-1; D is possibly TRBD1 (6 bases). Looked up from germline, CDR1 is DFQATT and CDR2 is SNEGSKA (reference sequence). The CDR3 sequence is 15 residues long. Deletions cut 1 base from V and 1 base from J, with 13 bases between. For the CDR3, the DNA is TGCAGTGCTAGAGCCATGTCGACAGGGAACACTGAAGCTTTCTTT. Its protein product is CSARAMSTGNTEAFF.

The CDR3 is CATHSTDTQYF. CDR3 bases: TGTGCCACGCATAGCACAGATACGCAGTATTTT. This chain joins TRBV6-1 and TRBJ2-3; D uncertain. V was cut by 10 bases and J by 0 bases, with 5 bases left in between. The CDR3 is 11 amino acids. Looked up from germline, CDR1 is MNHNS and CDR2 is SASEGT.

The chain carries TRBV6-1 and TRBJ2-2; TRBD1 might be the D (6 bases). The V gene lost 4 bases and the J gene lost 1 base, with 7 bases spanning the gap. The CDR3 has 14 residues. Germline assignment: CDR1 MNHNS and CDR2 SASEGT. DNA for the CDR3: TGTGCCAGCAGTGTGGGACAGAACACCGGGGAGCTGTTTTTT. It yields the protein CASSVGQNTGELFF.

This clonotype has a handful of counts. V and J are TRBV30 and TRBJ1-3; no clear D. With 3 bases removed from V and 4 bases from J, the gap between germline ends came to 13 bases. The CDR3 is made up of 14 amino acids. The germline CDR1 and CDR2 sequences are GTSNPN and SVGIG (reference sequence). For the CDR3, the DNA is TGTGCCTGGAGCGGACCGCCTTCAGGAAACACCATATATTTT. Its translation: CAWSGPPSGNTIYF.